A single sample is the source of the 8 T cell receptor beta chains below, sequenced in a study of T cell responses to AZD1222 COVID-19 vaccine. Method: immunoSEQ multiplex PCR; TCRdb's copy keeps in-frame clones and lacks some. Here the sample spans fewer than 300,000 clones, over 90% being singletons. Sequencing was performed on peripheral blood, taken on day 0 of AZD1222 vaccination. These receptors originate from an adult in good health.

CDR3 nucleotide sequence: TGTGCCAGCTCACCCCGTGGGGAGCTGTTTTTT. This codes for CASSPRGELFF. The V gene is TRBV7-9, the J gene TRBJ2-2, with D hard to call. Germline V gene lookup returns CDR1 SEHNR and CDR2 FQNEAQ (reference sequence). The ends were cut back, 8 bases at V and 8 bases at J, with 9 bases in the middle. The CDR3 totals 11 residues. The complete variable domain, with remaining parts taken from reference TRBV7-9 and TRBJ2-2, reads DTGVSQNPRHKITKRGQNVTFRCDPISEHNRLYWYRQTLGQGPEFLTYFQNEAQLEKSRLLSDRFSAERPKGSFSTLEIQRTEQGDSAMYLCASSPRGELFFGEGSRLTVL.

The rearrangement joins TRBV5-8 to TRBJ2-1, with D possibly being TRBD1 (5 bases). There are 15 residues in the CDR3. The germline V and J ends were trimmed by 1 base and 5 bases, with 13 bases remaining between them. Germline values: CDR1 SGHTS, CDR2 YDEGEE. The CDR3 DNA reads TGTGCCAGCAGCTTGAGGGGTGGAGTACACAATGAGCAGTTCTTC. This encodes CASSLRGGVHNEQFF.

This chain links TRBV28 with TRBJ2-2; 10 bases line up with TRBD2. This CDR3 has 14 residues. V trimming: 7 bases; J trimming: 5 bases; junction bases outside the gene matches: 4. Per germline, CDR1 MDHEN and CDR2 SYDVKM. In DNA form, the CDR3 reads TGTGCCAGCACCGTAGCGGGAGGAACCGGGGAGCTGTTTTTT. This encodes CASTVAGGTGELFF.

CDR3 in amino acids: CASSLETGYTEAFF. The CDR3 region has the DNA TGTGCCAGCAGTCTCGAGACAGGGTACACTGAAGCTTTCTTT. This chain joins TRBV6-5 and TRBJ1-1, with 7 bases lining up with TRBD1. J gave up 3 bases and V 5 bases, and 6 bases lay outside the gene matches. Per germline, CDR1 MNHEY and CDR2 SVGAGI. This CDR3 region has 14 residues.

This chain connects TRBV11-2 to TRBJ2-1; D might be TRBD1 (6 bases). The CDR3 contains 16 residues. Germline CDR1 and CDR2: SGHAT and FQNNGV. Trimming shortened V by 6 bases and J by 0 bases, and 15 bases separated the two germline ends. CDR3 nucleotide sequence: TGTGCCAGCAGATCCATACAGGGTAGCTCCTACAATGAGCAGTTCTTC. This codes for CASRSIQGSSYNEQFF.

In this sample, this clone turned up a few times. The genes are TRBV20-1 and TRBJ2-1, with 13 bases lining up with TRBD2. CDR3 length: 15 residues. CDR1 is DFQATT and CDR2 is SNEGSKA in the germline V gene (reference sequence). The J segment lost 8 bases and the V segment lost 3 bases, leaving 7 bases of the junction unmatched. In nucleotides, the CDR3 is TGCAGTGCTAGTAGACTAGCGGGAGGAGGCGATGAGCAGTTCTTC. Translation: CSASRLAGGGDEQFF.

Written as DNA, the CDR3 is TGTGCCAGCAGTTTGCGGGAGATTAACACCGGGGAGCTGTTTTTT. Protein: CASSLREINTGELFF. The chain couples TRBV6-5 to TRBJ2-2; 7 bases match TRBD2. CDR1 is MNHEY, CDR2 SVGAGI, per germline. V trimming: 4 bases; J trimming: 2 bases; junction bases outside the gene matches: 4. The CDR3 consists of 15 residues.

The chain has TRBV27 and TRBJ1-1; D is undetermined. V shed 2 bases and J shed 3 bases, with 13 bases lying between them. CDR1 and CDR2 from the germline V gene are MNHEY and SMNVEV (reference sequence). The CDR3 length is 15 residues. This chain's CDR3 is CASSLIKSRDTEAFF. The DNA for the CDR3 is TGTGCCAGCAGTTTAATCAAATCTCGGGACACTGAAGCTTTCTTT.